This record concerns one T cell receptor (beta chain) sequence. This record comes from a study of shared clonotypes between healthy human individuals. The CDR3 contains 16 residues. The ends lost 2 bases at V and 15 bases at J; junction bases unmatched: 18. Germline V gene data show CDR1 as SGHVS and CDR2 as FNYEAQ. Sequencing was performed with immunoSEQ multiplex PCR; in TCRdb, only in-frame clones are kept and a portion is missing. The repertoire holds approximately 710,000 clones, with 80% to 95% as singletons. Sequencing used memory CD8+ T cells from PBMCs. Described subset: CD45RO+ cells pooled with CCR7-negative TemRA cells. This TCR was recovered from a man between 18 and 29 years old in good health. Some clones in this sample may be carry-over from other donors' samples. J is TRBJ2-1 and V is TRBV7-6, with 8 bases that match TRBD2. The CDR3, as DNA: TGTGCCAGCAGCTTATCCTCGCCCGGGAGGGGGGACTCTCCGTTCTTC. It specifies CASSLSSPGRGDSPFF. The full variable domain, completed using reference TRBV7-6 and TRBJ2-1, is GAGVSQSPRYKVTKRGQDVALRCDPISGHVSLYWYRQALGQGPEFLTYFNYEAQQDKSGLPNDRFSAERPEGSISTLTIQRTEQRDSAMYRCASSLSSPGRGDSPFFGPGTRLTVL.